What follows are 24 T cell receptor beta chains derived from one specimen sequenced in a study of regulatory T cells in long-lasting Graves disease. CDR3 regions were amplified by Arm-PCR using iRepertoire HTBI primers to build TCR beta libraries. TCRdb recomputed calls from the multiplex PCR reads with MiXCR, one row per CDR3 protein. The table has about 430,000 distinct CDR3 sequences, around 23% seen once. Sample time point: persistent/refractory GD, antithyroid drugs over 5 years with positive TRAb. Generation of the TCR library employed RNA extracted from PBMCs. The sample here was peripheral blood mononuclear cells (PBMCs), taken when the disease was refractory, from a patient treated with antithyroid drugs. These receptors came from a female donor with Graves disease.

This clonotype came up many times. The chain links TRBV12-3 or TRBV12-4 to TRBJ2-7; TRBD1 might be the D (6 bases). The CDR3 sequence is 14 residues long. The germline V and J ends were trimmed by 2 bases and 6 bases, with 14 bases remaining between them. CDR3 protein: CASSLSRGTVEQYF. As DNA, the CDR3 is TGTGCCAGCAGTTTATCTAGGGGGACGGTCGAGCAGTACTTC.

The chain joins TRBV6-1 to TRBJ1-1; the D is unclear. Between the trimmed V and J ends, which lost 11 bases and 4 bases, there was a span of 11 bases. The CDR3 extends over 11 amino acids. CDR1 and CDR2 from the germline V gene are MNHNS and SASEGT. The CDR3 loop reads CAATVGTEAFF. CDR3 nucleotides: TGTGCCGCCACTGTAGGCACTGAAGCTTTCTTT.

This clonotype was seen many times. V is TRBV27 and J is TRBJ2-5, with a possible D match to TRBD2 (6 bases). Trimming removed 5 bases at V and 4 bases at J, with 11 bases between. The CDR3 is made up of 13 amino acids. Germline-derived CDR1 and CDR2 are MNHEY and SMNVEV (reference sequence). DNA of the CDR3: TGTGCCAGCAGTCTTTCAGCGGGAGAGACCCAGTACTTC. This sequence encodes CASSLSAGETQYF.

V usage is TRBV2 and J usage is TRBJ1-1; 12 bases fit TRBD1. CDR1 is SNHLY and CDR2 is FYNNEI in the germline V gene. V trimming: 6 bases; J trimming: 4 bases; junction bases outside the gene matches: 6. The CDR3 sequence is 15 residues long. The CDR3 protein is CASSLAGQGATEAFF. The CDR3 nucleotides are TGTGCCAGCAGCCTAGCGGGACAGGGGGCCACTGAAGCTTTCTTT.

The CDR3 here is CASTRDAPTDTQYF. The DNA for the CDR3 is TGTGCCAGCACTCGAGACGCTCCCACAGATACGCAGTATTTT. The V gene is TRBV2, the J gene TRBJ2-3; no clear D. The CDR3 has 14 residues. Trimming left V 7 bases short and J 2 bases short, with 13 bases between. Per germline, CDR1 SNHLY and CDR2 FYNNEI.

This clonotype was recorded many times. The rearrangement uses TRBV20-1 and TRBJ2-7; D uncertain. The CDR3 spans 14 residues. V was shortened by 5 bases and J by 2 bases, with 16 bases between the two germline ends. From germline, CDR1 is DFQATT and CDR2 SNEGSKA (reference sequence). The CDR3 loop is CSALTSRPTYEQYF. The CDR3, as DNA: TGCAGTGCTCTAACCTCTAGGCCTACCTACGAGCAGTACTTC.

The table lists this clonotype with a few counts. A much larger clonotype is one base distant, so this may be a read error. This chain connects TRBV6-1 to TRBJ2-7, with D maybe TRBD1 (5 bases). The ends were cut back, 11 bases at V and 4 bases at J, with 21 bases in the middle. The length of the CDR3 is 14 residues. Germline CDR1 is MNHNS and CDR2 is SASEGT. The CDR3 sequence: CACSQEFTEYEQYF. Here the CDR3 DNA reads TGTGCCTGTTCACAGGAGTTTACAGAGTACGAGCAGTACTTC.

The sample holds many counts of this clonotype. The V gene is TRBV12-3 or TRBV12-4, the J gene TRBJ1-5; D remains unclear. V lost 7 bases, J lost 1 base, and 11 bases lay in between. The CDR3 has 14 residues. The CDR3, as DNA: TGTGCCAGCATTAGGACGGGAAGCAATCAGCCCCAGCATTTT. Translating gives CASIRTGSNQPQHF.

This clonotype was counted ten times or more. In DNA form, the CDR3 reads TGTGCCAGCATACCCCAGGGCGACACCGGGGAGCTGTTTTTT. This codes for CASIPQGDTGELFF. This chain joins TRBV2 and TRBJ2-2; perhaps TRBD1 as D (5 bases). V was clipped by 7 bases and J by 3 bases, with 12 bases between them. The germline CDR1 and CDR2 sequences are SNHLY and FYNNEI. CDR3 length equals 14 residues.

The chain recombines TRBV24-1 with TRBJ2-2, with D possibly matching TRBD1 (5 bases). Germline V gives CDR1 KGHDR, CDR2 SFDVKD. The CDR3 has 15 amino acids. The V end was cut by 4 bases, the J end by 6 bases, with 14 bases between. CDR3 in amino acids: CATSDLRVMSGELFF. CDR3 coding DNA: TGTGCCACCAGTGACCTCAGGGTCATGTCCGGGGAGCTGTTTTTT.

The V and J genes are TRBV9 and TRBJ2-7, with no clear D. The CDR3 runs 15 residues. Germline values: CDR1 SGDLS, CDR2 YYNGEE. The V end lost 0 bases, the J end lost 7 bases, and 17 bases lay between the germline ends. The CDR3 loop reads CASSVAHGGVSEQYF. The CDR3 DNA follows: TGTGCCAGCAGCGTAGCTCACGGCGGAGTGAGTGAGCAGTACTTC.

This clonotype was observed many times. The chain links TRBV18 to TRBJ2-5; D is perhaps TRBD2 (6 bases). The length of the CDR3 is 14 residues. The ends were cut back, 1 base at V and 5 bases at J, with 11 bases in the middle. Germline V gives CDR1 KGHSH, CDR2 LQKENI. The CDR3: CASSPRGGEETQYF. CDR3 bases: TGTGCCAGCTCACCACGAGGCGGGGAGGAGACCCAGTACTTC.

The V and J genes are TRBV29-1 and TRBJ1-1; D uncertain. The CDR3 extends over 12 amino acids. Trimming cost V 1 base and J 8 bases, with 11 bases left between them. Germline V gene data show CDR1 as SQVTM and CDR2 as ANQGSEA. CDR3 amino acids: CSVEVNSAEAFF. The CDR3 DNA sequence: TGCAGCGTTGAAGTTAATAGCGCCGAAGCTTTCTTT.

At least ten counts were recorded for this clonotype. The chain joins TRBV27 to TRBJ2-2, with D hard to call. CDR1 and CDR2 from the germline V gene are MNHEY and SMNVEV (reference sequence). The V end lost 0 bases, the J end lost 6 bases, and 5 bases lay between the germline ends. This CDR3 contains 13 residues. CDR3 loop: CASSLSGAGELFF. For the CDR3, the DNA is TGTGCCAGCAGTTTATCGGGCGCCGGGGAGCTGTTTTTT.

In this sample, this clonotype turned up many times. This sequence joins TRBV15 and TRBJ2-2, with no clear D. V lost 1 base and J lost 0, with 6 bases in between. The CDR3 extends over 15 amino acids. The V gene's germline CDR1 is LNHNV and CDR2 YYDKDF (reference sequence). The CDR3 sequence: CATSRASPNTGELFF. CDR3 DNA sequence: TGTGCCACCAGCAGAGCTTCCCCGAACACCGGGGAGCTGTTTTTT.

This clonotype appeared a few times. The CDR3 spells CSVDSYEQYF. The CDR3 DNA reads TGCAGTGTCGACTCCTACGAGCAGTACTTC. The V gene is TRBV20-1, the J gene TRBJ2-7; D not certain. CDR3 length equals 10 residues. V lost 7 bases and J 0 bases, leaving 4 bases between the germline ends. From germline, CDR1 is DFQATT and CDR2 SNEGSKA (reference sequence).

Turning to this clonotype: This may come from a read error, since a much larger clone is one base off. Here the CDR3 omits its conserved ending phenylalanine or tryptophan, so a read error is the likely source. The chain has TRBV27 and TRBJ1-6, with D possibly TRBD1 on 5 matching bases. The CDR3 loop spans 16 amino acids. Germline V gene data show CDR1 as MNHEY and CDR2 as SMNVEV (reference sequence). V lost 5 bases and J lost 9, with 20 bases in between. The CDR3 sequence: CASSREFGTRASPLHY. DNA for the CDR3: TGTGCCAGCAGTCGAGAGTTTGGGACCAGGGCTTCACCCCTCCACTAT.

The chain couples TRBV4-1 to TRBJ2-5, with D perhaps TRBD1 or TRBD2 (5 bases each). The germline gives CDR1 MGHRA, CDR2 YSYEKL. CDR3 length: 14 residues. The ends were cut back, 0 bases at V and 5 bases at J, with 10 bases in the middle. CDR3 protein: CASSQDPGQETQYF. The CDR3 bases are TGCGCCAGCAGCCAAGATCCGGGGCAGGAGACCCAGTACTTC.

The V call is TRBV19, the J call TRBJ2-1; TRBD2 matches 12 bases. The CDR3 extends over 17 amino acids. Germline V CDR1 and CDR2: LNHDA, SQIVND (reference sequence). Germline trimming cut 3 bases from V and 5 bases from J; bases unmatched to any gene: 8. The CDR3 reads CASSIGRTSGNHNEQFF. CDR3 nucleotides: TGTGCCAGTAGTATTGGGCGGACTAGCGGGAACCACAATGAGCAGTTCTTC.

Ten or more counts support this clonotype. The rearrangement joins TRBV7-2 to TRBJ2-5, with D possibly matching TRBD2 (5 bases). This CDR3 region has 16 residues. Looked up from germline, CDR1 is SGHTA and CDR2 is FQGNSA. The V end lost 4 bases, the J end lost 5 bases, and 20 bases lay between the germline ends. CDR3 protein: CASSSRHGRGWETQYF. CDR3 in DNA: TGTGCCAGCAGCTCCCGACACGGCCGGGGTTGGGAGACCCAGTACTTC. The whole variable domain, remainder taken from reference TRBV7-2 and TRBJ2-5, is GAGVSQSPSNKVTEKGKDVELRCDPISGHTALYWYRQSLGQGLEFLIYFQGNSAPDKSGLPSDRFSAERTGGSVSTLTIQRTQQEDSAVYLCASSSRHGRGWETQYFGPGTRLLVL.

The chain recombines TRBV2 with TRBJ2-7; D may correspond to TRBD1 or TRBD2 (5 bases each). The V gene's germline CDR1 is SNHLY and CDR2 FYNNEI. V lost 6 bases and J 2 bases, leaving 17 bases between the germline ends. The CDR3 totals 15 residues. The CDR3: CASSAGHKRTYEQYF. CDR3 DNA: TGTGCCAGCAGCGCCGGACACAAGCGGACCTACGAGCAGTACTTC.

This clonotype was counted between two and nine times. This rearrangement joins TRBV7-8 to TRBJ1-1; 7 nucleotides line up with TRBD1. The CDR3 totals 15 residues. V trimming: 2 bases; J trimming: 0 bases; junction bases outside the gene matches: 3. The germline V gene encodes CDR1 SGHVS and CDR2 FQNEAQ. The CDR3 loop reads CASSLIDRVNTEAFF. The CDR3 DNA reads as TGTGCCAGCAGCTTAATCGACAGGGTGAACACTGAAGCTTTCTTT.

This clonotype was seen only a few times. This chain uses TRBV12-3 or TRBV12-4 with TRBJ2-7; no clear D. V lost 2 bases and J lost 7, with 15 bases in between. The CDR3 loop spans 14 amino acids. In DNA, the CDR3 is TGTGCCAGCAGTTTACGGTTCGGCCGCGAGGAGCAGTACTTC. Its protein product is CASSLRFGREEQYF.

V gene TRBV9 combines with J gene TRBJ2-5; D is perhaps TRBD1 or TRBD2 (6 bases each). Germline CDR1 reads SGDLS; CDR2 reads YYNGEE. The ends were cut back, 5 bases at V and 2 bases at J, with 16 bases in the middle. This CDR3 comprises 15 residues. The CDR3 loop reads CASSPTGGGQETQYF. The CDR3, as DNA: TGTGCCAGCAGTCCAACCGGAGGGGGTCAAGAGACCCAGTACTTC.